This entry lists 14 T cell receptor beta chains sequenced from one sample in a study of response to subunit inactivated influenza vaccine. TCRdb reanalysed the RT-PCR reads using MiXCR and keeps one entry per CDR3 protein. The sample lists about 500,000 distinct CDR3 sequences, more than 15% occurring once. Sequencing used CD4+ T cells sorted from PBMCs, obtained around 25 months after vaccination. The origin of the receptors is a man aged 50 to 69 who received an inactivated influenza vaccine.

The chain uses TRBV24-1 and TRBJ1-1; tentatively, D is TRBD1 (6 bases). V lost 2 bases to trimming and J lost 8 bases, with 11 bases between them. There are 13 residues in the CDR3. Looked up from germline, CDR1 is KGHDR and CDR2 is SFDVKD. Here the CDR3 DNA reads TGTGCCACCAGTGATTGGCAACAGGGAGAAGCTTTCTTT. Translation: CATSDWQQGEAFF.

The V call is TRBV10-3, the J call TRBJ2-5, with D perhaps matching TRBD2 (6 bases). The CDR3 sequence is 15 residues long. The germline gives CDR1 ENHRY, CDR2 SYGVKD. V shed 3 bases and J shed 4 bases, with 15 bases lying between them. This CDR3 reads CAISEPGRRGETQYF. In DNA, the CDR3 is TGTGCCATCAGTGAACCGGGACGGCGGGGAGAGACCCAGTACTTC.

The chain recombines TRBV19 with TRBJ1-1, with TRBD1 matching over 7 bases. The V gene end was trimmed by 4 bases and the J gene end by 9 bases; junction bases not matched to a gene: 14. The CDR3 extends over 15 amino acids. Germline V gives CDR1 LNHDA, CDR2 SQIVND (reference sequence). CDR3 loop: CASSTPRAGGWKAFF. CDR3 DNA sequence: TGTGCCAGTAGTACCCCCCGGGCAGGGGGGTGGAAAGCTTTCTTT.

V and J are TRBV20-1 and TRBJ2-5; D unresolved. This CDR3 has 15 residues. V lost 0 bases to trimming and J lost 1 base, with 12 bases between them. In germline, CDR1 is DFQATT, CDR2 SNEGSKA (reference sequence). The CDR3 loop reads CSARDRVSAQETQYF. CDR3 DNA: TGCAGTGCTAGAGATCGGGTCTCAGCCCAAGAGACCCAGTACTTC.

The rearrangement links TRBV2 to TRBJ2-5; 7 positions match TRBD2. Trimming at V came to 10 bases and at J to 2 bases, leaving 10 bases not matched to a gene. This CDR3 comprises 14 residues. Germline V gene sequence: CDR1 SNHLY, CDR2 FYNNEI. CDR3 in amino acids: CATRVGRGQETQYF. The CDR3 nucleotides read TGTGCCACCAGGGTGGGGAGGGGTCAAGAGACCCAGTACTTC.

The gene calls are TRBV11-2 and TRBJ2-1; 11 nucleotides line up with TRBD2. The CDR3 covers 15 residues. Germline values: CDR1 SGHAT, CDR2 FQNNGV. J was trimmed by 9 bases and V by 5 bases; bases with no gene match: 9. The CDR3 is CASSPVAGGRGEQFF. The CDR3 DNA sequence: TGTGCCAGCAGCCCCGTAGCGGGGGGGCGGGGTGAGCAGTTCTTC.

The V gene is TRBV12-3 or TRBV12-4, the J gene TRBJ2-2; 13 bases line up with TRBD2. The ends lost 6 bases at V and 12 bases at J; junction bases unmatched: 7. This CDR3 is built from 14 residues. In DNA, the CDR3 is TGTGCCAGCAGCACGACTAGCGGGGGGCATCAGCTGTTTTTT. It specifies CASSTTSGGHQLFF.

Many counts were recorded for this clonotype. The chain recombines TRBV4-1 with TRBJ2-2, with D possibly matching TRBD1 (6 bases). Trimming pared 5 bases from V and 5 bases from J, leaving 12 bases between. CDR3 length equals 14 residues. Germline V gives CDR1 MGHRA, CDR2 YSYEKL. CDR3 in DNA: TGCGCCAGCAGCGAGGGACAAAGAACCGGGGAGCTGTTTTTT. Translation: CASSEGQRTGELFF.

The CDR3 sequence is CASTLAGGDTQYF. In nucleotides, the CDR3 is TGTGCCAGCACCCTAGCGGGGGGCGATACGCAGTATTTT. The rearrangement uses TRBV6-1 and TRBJ2-3; 11 bases are a match to TRBD2. The CDR3 length is 13 residues. CDR1 and CDR2 (germline): MNHNS, SASEGT. J lost 6 bases, V lost 7 bases, and 3 bases had no gene match.

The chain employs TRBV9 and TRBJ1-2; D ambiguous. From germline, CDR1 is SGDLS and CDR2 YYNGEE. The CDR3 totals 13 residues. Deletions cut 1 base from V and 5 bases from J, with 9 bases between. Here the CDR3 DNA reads TGTGCCAGCAGCGTATCCGGGTCTTATGGCTACACCTTC. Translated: CASSVSGSYGYTF.

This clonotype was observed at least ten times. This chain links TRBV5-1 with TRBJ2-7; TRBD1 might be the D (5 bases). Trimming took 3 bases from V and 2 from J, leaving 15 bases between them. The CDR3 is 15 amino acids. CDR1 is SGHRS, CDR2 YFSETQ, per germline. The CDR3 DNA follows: TGCGCCAGCAGCTCCGACAGTTCATTCGCCTACGAGCAGTACTTC. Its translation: CASSSDSSFAYEQYF.

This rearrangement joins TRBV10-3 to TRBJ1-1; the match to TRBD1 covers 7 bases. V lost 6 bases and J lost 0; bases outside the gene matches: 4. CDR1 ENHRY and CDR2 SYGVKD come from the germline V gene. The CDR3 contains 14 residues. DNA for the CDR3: TGTGCCATCAGCTTGGGACAGTTGAACACTGAAGCTTTCTTT. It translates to CAISLGQLNTEAFF.

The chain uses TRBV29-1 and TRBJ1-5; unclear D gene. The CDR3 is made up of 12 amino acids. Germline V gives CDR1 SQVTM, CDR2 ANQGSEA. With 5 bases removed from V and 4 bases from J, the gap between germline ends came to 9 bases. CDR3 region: CSVLDGNQPQHF. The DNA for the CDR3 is TGCAGCGTTCTGGACGGTAATCAGCCCCAGCATTTT.

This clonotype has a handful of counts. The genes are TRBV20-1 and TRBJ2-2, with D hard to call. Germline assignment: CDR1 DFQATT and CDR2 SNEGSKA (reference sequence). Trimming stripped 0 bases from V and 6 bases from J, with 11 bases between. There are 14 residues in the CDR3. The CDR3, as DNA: TGCAGTGCTAGAGATATACGGGTCGCCGGGGAGCTGTTTTTT. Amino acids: CSARDIRVAGELFF.